A selection of T cell receptor beta chains follows, all from one sample in a study of radiotherapy plus CTLA-4 blockade in lung cancer. Data came from immunoSEQ multiplex PCR; TCRdb stores just in-frame clones and leaves some out. The profile shows some 120,000 clones, around 84% of them singletons. Specimen: peripheral blood, collected from a patient treated with radiotherapy plus ipilimumab. The receptor source for this set is a human donor with non-small cell lung cancer that progressed on radiotherapy plus ipilimumab. Some clones in this sample may be carry-over from other donors' samples. CDR3s include the opening cysteine and the closing phenylalanine or tryptophan. The order of the fields is J gene, D gene, clone size, V gene, CDR3 protein, CDR3 DNA. D genes are given only for firm matches. Rows give clone size only sometimes, using once, few, many, or a class for an expanded clone.

TRBJ1-2,NA,NA,TRBV6-4,CASSQGVSSSYGYTF,TGTGCCAGCAGTCAAGGGGTTTCTAGCTCCTATGGCTACACCTTC
TRBJ1-4,TRBD1,NA,TRBV6-5,CASSAWDRAEEKLFF,TGTGCCAGCAGTGCATGGGACAGGGCGGAAGAAAAACTGTTTTTT
TRBJ1-2,NA,NA,TRBV5-6,CASSYSLLLTTNYGYTF,TGTGCCAGCAGCTATAGCCTATTGCTCACCACTAACTATGGCTACACCTTC
TRBJ1-3,NA,NA,TRBV5-1,CASSLEGTGNTIYF,TGCGCCAGCAGTCTGGAGGGGACTGGAAACACCATATATTTT
TRBJ2-7,NA,NA,TRBV2,CASSDGIYEQYF,TGTGCCAGCAGTGATGGTATTTACGAGCAGTACTTC
TRBJ1-4,NA,NA,TRBV4-2,CASSQRTASINEKLFF,TGTGCCAGCAGCCAAAGGACAGCTTCGATTAATGAAAAACTGTTTTTT
TRBJ2-7,NA,NA,TRBV7-2,CASSLGPKDEQYF,TGTGCCAGCAGCTTAGGGCCCAAGGACGAGCAGTACTTC
TRBJ1-6,TRBD1,NA,TRBV19,CASSRTGGSSYNSPLHF,TGTGCCAGTAGCCGAACAGGGGGGAGCTCCTATAATTCACCCCTCCACTTT
TRBJ2-7,NA,NA,TRBV5-1,CASSLGDEQYF,TGCGCCAGCAGCCTTGGGGACGAGCAGTACTTC
TRBJ1-2,NA,NA,TRBV7-9,CASSPSENFYGYTF,TGTGCCAGCAGCCCTAGTGAGAATTTCTATGGCTACACCTTC
TRBJ2-2,NA,NA,TRBV7-3,CASRAANTGELFF,TGTGCCAGCAGGGCAGCGAACACCGGGGAGCTGTTTTTT
TRBJ1-6,NA,NA,TRBV28,CASSLGTGDNSPLHF,TGTGCCAGCAGTCTCGGAACCGGCGATAATTCACCCCTCCACTTT
TRBJ1-2,NA,NA,TRBV29-1,CSVEQGYGYTF,TGCAGCGTTGAGCAGGGCTATGGCTACACCTTC
TRBJ2-1,TRBD2,once,TRBV2,CASRGLAGFDEQFF,TGTGCCAGCAGGGGACTAGCGGGGTTTGATGAGCAGTTCTTC
TRBJ2-5,NA,NA,TRBV6-6,CASSYGGQETQYF,TGTGCCAGCAGTTACGGGGGGCAAGAGACCCAGTACTTC